This T cell receptor (beta chain) appears in the sequencing data of a study of spatial heterogeneity in lung cancer. Study-wide background: The count of detected beta-chain sequences consistently exceeded that of alpha-chain sequences.

Time point of the sample: sample taken at primary tumor resection. No cells were sorted before sequencing. The whole RNA sequenced was extracted from tumor, nontumor lung or frozen PBMC. Patients with untreated early-stage non-small cell lung cancer, numbering some 72, were the donors. There are 14 residues in the CDR3. The V gene lost 1 base and the J gene lost 2 bases, with 9 bases spanning the gap. Germline CDR1 is SGHAT and CDR2 is FQNNGV. Individually, TCR cDNA molecules were each labelled with a unique molecular identifier. TCRdb ran MiXCR on the 5' RACE reads and lists one entry per CDR3 protein. Of 26,000 or so distinct CDR3 sequences detected, more than 8% appear once; the ten largest clones hold 30% to 45%. Study-wide results and limits: TCRs found ubiquitously expanded in tumor appeared in blood more at resection than at follow-up.

At least ten counts were recorded for this clonotype. Antigen specificity is unknown. The TCR comes from a female donor with early-stage non-small cell lung cancer. The chain carries TRBV11-2 and TRBJ2-7, with a tentative D call TRBD2 (5 bases). Here the sequenced sample was PBMCs, taken at surgery. CDR3 in amino acids: CASSLATLAYEQYF. CDR3 nucleotide sequence: TGTGCCAGCAGCTTAGCCACACTAGCCTACGAGCAGTACTTC.